This T cell receptor (beta chain) was captured by sequencing in a study of T cell clonality in common variable immunodeficiency. Findings of the study overall: CVID subjects shared fewer TCRbeta clones than healthy controls did.

This clone was seen many times. Its matching antigen is unknown. The read ends 3 residues early relative to the CDR3; the germline J gene fills the gap. Germline-derived CDR1 and CDR2 are MNHNS and SASEGT. The CDR3 spans 13 residues. Trimming removed 4 bases from V and 4 bases from J, with 5 bases in between. Some clones are missing from TCRdb's copy, which holds only in-frame ones; the method was immunoSEQ multiplex PCR. The data show 50,000 or so clones, with none appearing a single time. Caucasian heritage predominated among both patients and controls. The sequencing input was peripheral blood mononuclear cells. The receptor's source is a person aged 18 to 75 in good health. The chain has TRBV6-1 and TRBJ1-6, with D perhaps TRBD1 (5 bases). The CDR3 region is CASSGQYNSPLHF. The DNA read from the CDR3 is TGTGCCAGCAGTGGACAGTATAATTCACCC.